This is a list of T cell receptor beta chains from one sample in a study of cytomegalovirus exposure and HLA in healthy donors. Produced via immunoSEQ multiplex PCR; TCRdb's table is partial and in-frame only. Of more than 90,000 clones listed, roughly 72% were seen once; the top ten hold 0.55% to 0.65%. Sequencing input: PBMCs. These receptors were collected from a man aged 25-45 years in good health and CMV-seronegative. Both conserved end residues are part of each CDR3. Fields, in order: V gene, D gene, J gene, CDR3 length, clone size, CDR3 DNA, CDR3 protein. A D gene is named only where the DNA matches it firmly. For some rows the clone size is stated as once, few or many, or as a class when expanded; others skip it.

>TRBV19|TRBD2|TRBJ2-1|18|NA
TGTGCCAGTAGTATACGCGCGACTAGCTCCAGCTCCTACAATGAGCAGTTCTTC
CASSIRATSSSSYNEQFF
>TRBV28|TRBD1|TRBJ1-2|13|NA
TGTGCCAGCAGTGAGACAGGGACTTTTGGCTACACCTTC
CASSETGTFGYTF
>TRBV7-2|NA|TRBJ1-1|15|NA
TGTGCCAGCAAGACAAATTGGGGAGTGGACACTGAAGCTTTCTTT
CASKTNWGVDTEAFF
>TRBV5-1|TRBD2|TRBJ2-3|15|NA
TGCGCCAGCAGCTTGGCACCTAGCGGAATAGATACGCAGTATTTT
CASSLAPSGIDTQYF
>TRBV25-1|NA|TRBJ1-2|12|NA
TGTGCCAGCAAGGGAGATAACTATGGCTACACCTTC
CASKGDNYGYTF
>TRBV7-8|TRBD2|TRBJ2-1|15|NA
TGTGCCAGCAGCTCACAAACCGGGACTAGATCTGAGCAGTTCTTC
CASSSQTGTRSEQFF
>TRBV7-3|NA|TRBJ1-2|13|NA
TGTGCCAGCAGCCCCTCGTCGGGTGGTGGCTACACCTTC
CASSPSSGGGYTF
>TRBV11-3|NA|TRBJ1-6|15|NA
TGTGCCAGCAGCTTTCAGACAGGCAATAATTCACCCCTCCACTTT
CASSFQTGNNSPLHF
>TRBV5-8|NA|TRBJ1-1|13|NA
TGTGCCAGCAGCTTCCGGGAGGGAAAAGAAGCTTTCTTT
CASSFREGKEAFF
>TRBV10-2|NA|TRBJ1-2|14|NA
TGCGCCAGCAGTGTTGGAGGAGCTAACTATGGCTACACCTTC
CASSVGGANYGYTF
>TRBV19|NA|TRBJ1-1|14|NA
TGTGCCAGTAGGAAAAATGACAGGAACACTGAAGCTTTCTTT
CASRKNDRNTEAFF
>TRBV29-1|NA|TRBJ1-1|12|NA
TGCAGCGTTGGCTGGGGGCGTGCTGAAGCTTTCTTT
CSVGWGRAEAFF
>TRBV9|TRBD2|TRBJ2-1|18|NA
TGTGCCAGCAGCGTAGCGCTAGCGGGGGGGGACTCCTACAATGAGCAGTTCTTC
CASSVALAGGDSYNEQFF
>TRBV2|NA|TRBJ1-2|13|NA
TGTGCCAGCAACGAGCTGGGGGCATATGGCTACACCTTC
CASNELGAYGYTF
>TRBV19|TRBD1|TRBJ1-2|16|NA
TGTGCCAGTAGGACCAGGGTTACAGGGGGCCCCAGTGACTACACCTTC
CASRTRVTGGPSDYTF
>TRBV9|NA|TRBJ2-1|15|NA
TGTGCCAGCAGCATTGCAGGGGTAAACTACGATGAGCAGTTCTTC
CASSIAGVNYDEQFF
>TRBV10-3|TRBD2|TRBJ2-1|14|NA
TGTGCCACCGAGGGGCGGGAGGGCCGAAATGAGCAGTTCTTC
CATEGREGRNEQFF
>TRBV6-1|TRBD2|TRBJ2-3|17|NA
TGTGCCAGCAGTGAAGCCGGCGGGAGGGCCTCCGCAGATACGCAGTATTTT
CASSEAGGRASADTQYF
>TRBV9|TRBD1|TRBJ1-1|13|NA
TGTGCCAGCAGCGTAGAACAGGGGGGGGAAGCTTTCTTT
CASSVEQGGEAFF
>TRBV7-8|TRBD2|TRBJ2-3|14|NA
TGTGCCAGCAGAGGCGGGAGTGGGACAGATACGCAGTATTTT
CASRGGSGTDTQYF
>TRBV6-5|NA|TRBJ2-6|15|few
TGTGCCAGCAGTTACGGGGGGTCCGGGGCCAACGTCCTGACTTTC
CASSYGGSGANVLTF
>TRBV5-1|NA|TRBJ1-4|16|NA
TGCGCCAGCAGCTTGAGAGGACAGCCTACTAATGAAAAACTGTTTTTT
CASSLRGQPTNEKLFF
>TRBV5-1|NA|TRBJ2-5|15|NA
TGCGCCAGCAGCGACCCACCCGGGAGAGAAGAGACCCAGTACTTC
CASSDPPGREETQYF
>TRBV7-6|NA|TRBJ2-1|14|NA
TGTGCCAGCAGCAAAACCCTCAGCGGGAATGAGCAGTTCTTC
CASSKTLSGNEQFF
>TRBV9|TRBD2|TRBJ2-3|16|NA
TGTGCCAGCAGCGCGACTAGCGGGGGGGCCACAGATACGCAGTATTTT
CASSATSGGATDTQYF
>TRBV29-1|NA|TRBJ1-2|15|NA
TGCAGCGTTCTGGAAAGGGAGGCACGGGGCTATGGCTACACCTTC
CSVLEREARGYGYTF
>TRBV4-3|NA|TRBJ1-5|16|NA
TGCGCCAGCAGCAAGAACGCGGGGGGAGGCAATCAGCCCCAGCATTTT
CASSKNAGGGNQPQHF
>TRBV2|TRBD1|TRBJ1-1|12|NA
TGTGCCAGCAGTCTTGGACAGGGTGAAGCTTTCTTT
CASSLGQGEAFF
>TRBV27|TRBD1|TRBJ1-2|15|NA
TGTGCCAGCAGCCCCGGGACAGCAATCCCCTATGGCTACACCTTC
CASSPGTAIPYGYTF
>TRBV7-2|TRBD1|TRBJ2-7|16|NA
TGTGCCAGCGGGTTGTCCGGGACAGGGGGATCCTACGAGCAGTACTTC
CASGLSGTGGSYEQYF
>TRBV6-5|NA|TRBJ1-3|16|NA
TGTGCCAGCAGTTATTATCCGTCAGGAACTGGAAACACCATATATTTT
CASSYYPSGTGNTIYF
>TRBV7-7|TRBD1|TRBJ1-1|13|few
TGTGCCAGCAGCTCAGGACAGGGCACTGAAGCTTTCTTT
CASSSGQGTEAFF
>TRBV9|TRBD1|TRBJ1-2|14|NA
TGTGCCAGCAGCGACACAGGGGGCGCGGGTGGCTACACCTTC
CASSDTGGAGGYTF
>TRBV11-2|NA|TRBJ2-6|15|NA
TGTGCCAGCAGCTTTAGACGGGCTGGGGCCAACGTCCTGACTTTC
CASSFRRAGANVLTF
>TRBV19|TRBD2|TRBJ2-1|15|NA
TGTGCCAGTAGTATAGGGGGGGGCTCCTACAATGAGCAGTTCTTC
CASSIGGGSYNEQFF
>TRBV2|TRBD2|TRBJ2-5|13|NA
TGTGCCAGCAATCGGGAGGGACGGGAGACCCAGTACTTC
CASNREGRETQYF
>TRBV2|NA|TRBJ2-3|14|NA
TGTGCCAGCAGACGGAGGACTACTCCAGATACGCAGTATTTT
CASRRRTTPDTQYF
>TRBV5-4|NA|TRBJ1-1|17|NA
TGTGCCAGCAGTCGGGCGGAGGTCGGTGGGTCATACACTGAAGCTTTCTTT
CASSRAEVGGSYTEAFF
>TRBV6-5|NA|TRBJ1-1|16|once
TGTGCCAGCAGTTATGGACCCGGAGGGATGAACACTGAAGCTTTCTTT
CASSYGPGGMNTEAFF
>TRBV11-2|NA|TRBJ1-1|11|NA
TGTGCCAGCAGTGGAGACACTGAAGCTTTCTTT
CASSGDTEAFF
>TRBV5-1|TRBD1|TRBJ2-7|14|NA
TGCGCCAGCAGCTTTTCTCCAGGGGGTTTGGAGCAGTACTTC
CASSFSPGGLEQYF
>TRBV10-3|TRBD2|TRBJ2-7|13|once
TGTGCCACCGCTTTAGCGGGGGGGTACGAGCAGTACTTC
CATALAGGYEQYF
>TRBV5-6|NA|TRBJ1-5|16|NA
TGTGCCAGCAGCCGCGGACAGACCTTCATCAATCAGCCCCAACATTTT
CASSRGQTFINQPQHF
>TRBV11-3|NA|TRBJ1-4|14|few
TGTGCCAGCAGTTCGACAGCCTCGGGTGAAAAACTGTTTTTT
CASSSTASGEKLFF
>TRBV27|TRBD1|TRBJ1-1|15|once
TGTGCCAGCAGGCCTACCGGGACAGGGGCCACTGAAGCTTTCTTT
CASRPTGTGATEAFF
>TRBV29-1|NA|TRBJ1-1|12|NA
TGCAGCGTTGTGGGGGGGGAGACTGAAGCTTTCTTT
CSVVGGETEAFF
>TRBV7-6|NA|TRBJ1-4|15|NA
TGTGCCAGCAGCCGCGTTAGAACCCGTCATGAAAAACTGTTTTTT
CASSRVRTRHEKLFF
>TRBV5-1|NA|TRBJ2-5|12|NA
TGCGCCAGCAGCTCCTCCCAAGAGACCCAGTACTTC
CASSSSQETQYF
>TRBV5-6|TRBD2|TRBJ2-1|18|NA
TGTGCCAGCAGCTTGGCCGTAGCGGGGCGCAGCTCCTACAATGAGCAGTTCTTC
CASSLAVAGRSSYNEQFF
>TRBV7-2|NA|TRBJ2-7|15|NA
TGTGCCAGCAGCCGGGTCAGTGAGTCCCCTTACGAGCAGTACTTC
CASSRVSESPYEQYF
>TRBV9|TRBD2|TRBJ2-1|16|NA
TGTGCCAGCAGCGCATCCGGGACTAACCTCTACAATGAGCAGTTCTTC
CASSASGTNLYNEQFF
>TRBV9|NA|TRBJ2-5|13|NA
TGTGCCAGCAGCGTTAGAGGGCGGGAGACCCAGTACTTC
CASSVRGRETQYF
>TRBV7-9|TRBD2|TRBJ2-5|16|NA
TGTGCCAGCAGCTTAGCGGGGCGGGGGGGGCAAGAGACCCAGTACTTC
CASSLAGRGGQETQYF
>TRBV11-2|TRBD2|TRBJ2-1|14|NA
TGTGCCAGCACCGTCCTAGCGGAGTACAATGAGCAGTTCTTC
CASTVLAEYNEQFF
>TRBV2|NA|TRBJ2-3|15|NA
TGTGCCAGCAGTCGGGACCTACCGGGGGCAGATACGCAGTATTTT
CASSRDLPGADTQYF
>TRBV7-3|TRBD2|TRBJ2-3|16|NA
TGTGCCAGCAGCGTAGGGACTAGCGGGGGTAAAGATACGCAGTATTTT
CASSVGTSGGKDTQYF
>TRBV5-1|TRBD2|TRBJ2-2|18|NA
TGCGCCAGCAGCTTGGCCAAGGGACTAGTGGCGGACACCGGGGAGCTGTTTTTT
CASSLAKGLVADTGELFF
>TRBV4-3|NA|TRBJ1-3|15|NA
TGCGCCAGCAGCCAAGGCCGGGGAGCTGGAAACACCATATATTTT
CASSQGRGAGNTIYF
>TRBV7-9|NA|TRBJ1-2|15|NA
TGTGCCAGCAGCTTATCGCAAACAGGGAATAAGGACTACACCTTC
CASSLSQTGNKDYTF